The T cell receptor beta chain described here comes from a study of technical replicates of blood from several donors. Germline V CDR1 and CDR2: MNHEY, SMNVEV (reference sequence). V was clipped by 3 bases and J by 4 bases, with 17 bases between them. This CDR3 is built from 16 residues. The protocol was immunoSEQ multiplex PCR, while the TCRdb copy is restricted to in-frame clones and leaves out a portion. The sample holds under 8,500 clones, 75% to 90% seen once. The sequenced sample consisted of PBMCs. This chain connects TRBV27 to TRBJ2-3; D is perhaps TRBD2 (6 bases). The clonotype originates from a human donor in good health. The CDR3 coding sequence is TGTGCCAGCAGTTTCCAGGGAGGCCCACACGCAGATACGCAGTATTTT. Translation gives CASSFQGGPHADTQYF.